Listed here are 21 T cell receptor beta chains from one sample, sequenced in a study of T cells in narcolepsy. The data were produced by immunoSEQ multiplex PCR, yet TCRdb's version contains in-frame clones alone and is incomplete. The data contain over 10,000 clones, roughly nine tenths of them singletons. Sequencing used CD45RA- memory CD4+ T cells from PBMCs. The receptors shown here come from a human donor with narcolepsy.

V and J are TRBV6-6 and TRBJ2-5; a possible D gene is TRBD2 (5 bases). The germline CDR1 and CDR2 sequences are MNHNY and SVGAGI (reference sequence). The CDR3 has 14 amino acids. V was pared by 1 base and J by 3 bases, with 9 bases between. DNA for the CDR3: TGTGCCAGCAGTTACTTAGTAGCGAAAGAGACCCAGTACTTC. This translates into CASSYLVAKETQYF.

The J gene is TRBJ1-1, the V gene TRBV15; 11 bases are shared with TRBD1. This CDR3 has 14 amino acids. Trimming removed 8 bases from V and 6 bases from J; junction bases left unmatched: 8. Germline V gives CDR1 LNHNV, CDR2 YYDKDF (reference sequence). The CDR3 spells CATHRDRGNAEAFF. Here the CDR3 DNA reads TGTGCCACCCACCGGGACAGGGGGAATGCTGAAGCTTTCTTT. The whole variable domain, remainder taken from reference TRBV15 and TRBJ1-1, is DAMVIQNPRYQVTQFGKPVTLSCSQTLNHNVMYWYQQKSSQAPKLLFHYYDKDFNNEADTPDNFQSRRPNTSFCFLDIRSPGLGDTAMYLCATHRDRGNAEAFFGQGTRLTVV.

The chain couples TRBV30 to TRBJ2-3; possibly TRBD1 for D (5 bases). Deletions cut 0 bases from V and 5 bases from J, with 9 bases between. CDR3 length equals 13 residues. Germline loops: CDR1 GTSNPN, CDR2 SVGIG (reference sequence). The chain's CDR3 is CAWSVTQGDTQYF. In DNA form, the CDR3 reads TGTGCCTGGAGTGTCACCCAGGGAGATACGCAGTATTTT. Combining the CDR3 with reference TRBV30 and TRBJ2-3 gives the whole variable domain SQTIHQWPATLVQPVGSPLSLECTVEGTSNPNLYWYRQAAGRGLQLLFYSVGIGQISSEVPQNLSASRPQDRQFILSSKKLLLSDSGFYLCAWSVTQGDTQYFGPGTRLTVL.

CDR3 nucleotides: TGTGCCAGCAGCCCGGGGGGGCAGAACATTCAGTACTTC. It is translated as CASSPGGQNIQYF. The chain uses TRBV7-7 and TRBJ2-4; 8 nucleotides align to TRBD2. With 5 bases clipped from V and 7 bases from J, the junction kept 4 bases outside the gene matches. The V gene's germline CDR1 is SSHAT and CDR2 FNYEAQ (reference sequence). The CDR3 spans 13 residues.

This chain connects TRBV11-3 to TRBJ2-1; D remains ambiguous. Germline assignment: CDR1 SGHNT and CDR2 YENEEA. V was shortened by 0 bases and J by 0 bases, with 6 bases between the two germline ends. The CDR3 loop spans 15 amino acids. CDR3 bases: TGTGCCAGCAGCTTAGAAACAAGCTCCTACAATGAGCAGTTCTTC. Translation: CASSLETSSYNEQFF. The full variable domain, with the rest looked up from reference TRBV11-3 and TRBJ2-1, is EAGVVQSPRYKIIEKKQPVAFWCNPISGHNTLYWYLQNLGQGPELLIRYENEEAVDDSQLPKDRFSAERLKGVDSTLKIQPAELGDSAVYLCASSLETSSYNEQFFGPGTRLTVL.

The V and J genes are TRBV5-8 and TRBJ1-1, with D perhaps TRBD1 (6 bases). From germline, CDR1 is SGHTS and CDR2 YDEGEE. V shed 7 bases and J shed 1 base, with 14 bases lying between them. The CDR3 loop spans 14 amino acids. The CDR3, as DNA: TGTGCCAGCGTTAACAGGGTCGAGAACACTGAAGCTTTCTTT. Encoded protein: CASVNRVENTEAFF.

CDR3 protein: CSVRPQGGGGELFF. CDR3 bases: TGCAGCGTCCGCCCGCAAGGAGGAGGCGGGGAGCTGTTTTTT. The chain uses TRBV29-1 and TRBJ2-2, with D perhaps matching TRBD2 (5 bases). The CDR3 is 14 residues long. V was trimmed by 6 bases and J by 7 bases, leaving 18 bases between them. CDR1 and CDR2 (germline): SQVTM, ANQGSEA.

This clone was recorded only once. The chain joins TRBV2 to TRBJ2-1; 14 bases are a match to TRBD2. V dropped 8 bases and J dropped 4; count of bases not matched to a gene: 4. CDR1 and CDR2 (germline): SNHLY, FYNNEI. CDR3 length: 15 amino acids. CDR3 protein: CASGGLAGGYNEQFF. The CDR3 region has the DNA TGTGCCAGCGGAGGACTAGCGGGGGGATACAATGAGCAGTTCTTC.

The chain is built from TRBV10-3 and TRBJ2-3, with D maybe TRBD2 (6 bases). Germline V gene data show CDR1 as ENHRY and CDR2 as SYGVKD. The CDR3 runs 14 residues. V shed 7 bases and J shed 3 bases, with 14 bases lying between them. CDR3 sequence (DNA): TGTGCCATCAAGGAGGGGATTGGAACAGATACGCAGTATTTT. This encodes CAIKEGIGTDTQYF.

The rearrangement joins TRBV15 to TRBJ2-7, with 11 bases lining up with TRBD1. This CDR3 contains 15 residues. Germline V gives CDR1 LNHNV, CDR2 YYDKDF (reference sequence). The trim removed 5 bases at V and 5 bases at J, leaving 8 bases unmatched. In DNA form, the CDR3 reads TGTGCCACCAGCGACCGGGACAGGGGGTCCCACGAGCAGTACTTC. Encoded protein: CATSDRDRGSHEQYF.

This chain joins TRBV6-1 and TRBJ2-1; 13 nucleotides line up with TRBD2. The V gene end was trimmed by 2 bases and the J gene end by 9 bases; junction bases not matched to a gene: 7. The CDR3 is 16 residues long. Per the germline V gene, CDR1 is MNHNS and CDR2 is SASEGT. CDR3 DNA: TGTGCCAGCAGTGAAAGGGGACTAGCGGGATTTAGTGAGCAGTTCTTC. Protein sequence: CASSERGLAGFSEQFF.

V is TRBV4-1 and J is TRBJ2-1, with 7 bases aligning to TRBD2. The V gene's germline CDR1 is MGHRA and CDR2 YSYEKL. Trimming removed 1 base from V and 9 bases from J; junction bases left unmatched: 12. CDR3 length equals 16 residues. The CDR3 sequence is CASSQGTIGTKTEQFF. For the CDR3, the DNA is TGCGCCAGCAGCCAAGGTACTATCGGGACTAAGACTGAGCAGTTCTTC.

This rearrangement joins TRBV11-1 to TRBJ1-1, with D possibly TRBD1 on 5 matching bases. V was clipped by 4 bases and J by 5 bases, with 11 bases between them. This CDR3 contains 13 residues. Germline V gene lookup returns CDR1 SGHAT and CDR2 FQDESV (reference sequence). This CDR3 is CASSSMGGTEAFF. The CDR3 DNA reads TGTGCCAGCAGCTCGATGGGGGGAACTGAAGCTTTCTTT.

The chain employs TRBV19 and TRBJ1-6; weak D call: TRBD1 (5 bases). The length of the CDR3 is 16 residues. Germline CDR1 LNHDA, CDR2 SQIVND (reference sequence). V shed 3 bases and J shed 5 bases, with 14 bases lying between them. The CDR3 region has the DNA TGTGCCAGTAGTATCGGGCAGGGAAGGAATAATTCACCCCTCCACTTT. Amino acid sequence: CASSIGQGRNNSPLHF.

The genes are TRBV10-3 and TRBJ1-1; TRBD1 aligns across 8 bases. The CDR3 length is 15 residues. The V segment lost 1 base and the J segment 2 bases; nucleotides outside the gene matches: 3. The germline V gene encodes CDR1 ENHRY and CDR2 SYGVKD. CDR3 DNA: TGTGCCATCAGTGAGTTCGGACAGGGTAACACTGAAGCTTTCTTT. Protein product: CAISEFGQGNTEAFF.

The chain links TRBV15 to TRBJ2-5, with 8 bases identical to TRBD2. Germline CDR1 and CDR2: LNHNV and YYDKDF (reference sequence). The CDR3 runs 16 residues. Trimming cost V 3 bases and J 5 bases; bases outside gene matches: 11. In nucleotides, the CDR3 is TGTGCCACCAGCAGTGGGATCAAGGCGGGAGGCGAGACCCAGTACTTC. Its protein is CATSSGIKAGGETQYF.

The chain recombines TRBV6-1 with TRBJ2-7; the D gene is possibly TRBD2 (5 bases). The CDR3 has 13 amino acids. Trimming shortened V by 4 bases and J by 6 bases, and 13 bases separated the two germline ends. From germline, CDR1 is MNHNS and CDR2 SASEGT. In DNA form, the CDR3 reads TGTGCCAGCAGTGGCCTAAAAGGAGGCGAGCAGTACTTC. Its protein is CASSGLKGGEQYF.

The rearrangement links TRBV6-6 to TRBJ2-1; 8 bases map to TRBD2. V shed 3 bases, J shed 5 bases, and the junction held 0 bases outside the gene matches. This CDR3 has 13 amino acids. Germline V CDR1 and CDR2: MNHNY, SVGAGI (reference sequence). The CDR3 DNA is TGTGCCAGCAGTTATAGCGGGAACAATGAGCAGTTCTTC. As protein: CASSYSGNNEQFF.

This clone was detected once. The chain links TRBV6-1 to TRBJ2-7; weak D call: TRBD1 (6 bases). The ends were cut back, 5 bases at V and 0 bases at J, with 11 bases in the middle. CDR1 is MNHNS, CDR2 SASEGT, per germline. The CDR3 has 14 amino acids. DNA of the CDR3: TGTGCCAGCAGTAGGACAGCAAGCTCCTACGAGCAGTACTTC. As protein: CASSRTASSYEQYF.

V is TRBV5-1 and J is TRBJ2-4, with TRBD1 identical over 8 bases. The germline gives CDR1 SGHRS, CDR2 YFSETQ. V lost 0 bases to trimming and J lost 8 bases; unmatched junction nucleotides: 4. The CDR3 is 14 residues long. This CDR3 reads CASSLGTGKDIQYF. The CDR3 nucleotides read TGCGCCAGCAGCTTGGGGACAGGGAAGGACATTCAGTACTTC.

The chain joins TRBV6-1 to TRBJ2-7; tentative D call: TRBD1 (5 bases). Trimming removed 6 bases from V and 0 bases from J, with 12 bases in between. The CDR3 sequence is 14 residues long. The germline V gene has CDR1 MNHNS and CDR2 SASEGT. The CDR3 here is CASSLRQYSYEQYF. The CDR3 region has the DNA TGTGCCAGCAGCCTAAGACAGTACTCCTACGAGCAGTACTTC.